This T cell receptor beta chain was sequenced during a study of vaccination effects on CD4 cells after COVID-19. Measured with immunoSEQ multiplex PCR; TCRdb has only the in-frame clones, and not every one. The sample lists 45,000 to 60,000 clones; over 60% were seen once. Upon completion of roughly ten days in culture, CD4+ T cells were isolated. With respect to this clone: The target antigen is unknown.

The study's findings and limits: Relatively few convalescent patients took part in the study, which had no early post-infection timepoints.

Trimming cost V 8 bases and J 6 bases; bases outside gene matches: 10. CDR3 size: 15 residues. The germline V gene has CDR1 SNHLY and CDR2 FYNNEI. The input for sequencing was CD4+ T cells from PBMCs cultured without peptide, taken before COVID-19 vaccination. This TCR was recovered from a human donor who received a COVID-19 vaccine. The chain recombines TRBV2 with TRBJ1-5; 10 bases map to TRBD1. CDR3 loop: CASSYVTGGSQPQHF. CDR3 DNA sequence: TGTGCCAGCTCTTATGTGACAGGGGGCTCTCAGCCCCAGCATTTT. Full variable domain (rest looked up from reference TRBV2 and TRBJ1-5): EPEVTQTPSHQVTQMGQEVILRCVPISNHLYFYWYRQILGQKVEFLVSFYNNEISEKSEIFDDQFSVERPDGSNFTLKIRSTKLEDSAMYFCASSYVTGGSQPQHFGDGTRLSIL.